One and the same sample provided the 11 T cell receptor beta chains below, sequenced in a study of vaccination and CD4 T cells after COVID-19. An Oncomine TCR Beta short-read assay was used to sequence the DNA from cultured CD4+ T cells. From the PCR reads, TCRdb called clonotypes with MiXCR, one entry per CDR3 protein. The sample shows 20,000 or so distinct CDR3 sequences, around 50% of them seen only once. The treatment denotes: approximately nine-day PBMC culture with coronavirus spike peptide pools or control peptides (ViraFEST assay). What these receptors recognize is not known. The starting material was CD4+ T cells from blood, cultured in vitro, obtained before SARS-CoV-2 vaccination. The receptor source for this set is a human donor who had recovered from COVID-19.

The chain carries TRBV20-1 and TRBJ2-3, with 9 positions matching TRBD2. This CDR3 is built from 15 residues. V dropped 6 bases and J dropped 2; count of bases not matched to a gene: 9. Germline values: CDR1 DFQATT, CDR2 SNEGSKA (reference sequence). The CDR3 DNA follows: TGCAGTGCCTACGCTAGCGGGAAGGACACAGATACGCAGTATTTT. This translates into CSAYASGKDTDTQYF.

The CDR3, as DNA: TGTGCCAGCAGCCCCCTAGGACTTAACTATGGCTACACCTTC. Translation: CASSPLGLNYGYTF. The chain has TRBV7-3 and TRBJ1-2; D is unclear. From germline, CDR1 is SGHTA and CDR2 FQGTGA. V lost 5 bases and J 1 base, leaving 11 bases between the germline ends. This CDR3 has 14 amino acids.

CDR3 bases: TGTGCCAGCAGCAACAGGGGTTCCTACGAGCAGTACTTC. This codes for CASSNRGSYEQYF. This sequence joins TRBV6-1 and TRBJ2-7; 7 bases map to TRBD1. After removal of 6 bases from V and 1 base from J, the junction contained 3 bases not matched to a gene. CDR3 size: 13 residues. Germline V gene lookup returns CDR1 MNHNS and CDR2 SASEGT.

The chain couples TRBV7-2 to TRBJ1-5; the D is unclear. The germline gives CDR1 SGHTA, CDR2 FQGNSA. Trimming took 2 bases from V and 0 from J, leaving 11 bases between them. The CDR3 runs 16 residues. The CDR3 reads CASSLLGSNSNQPQHF. The CDR3, as DNA: TGTGCCAGCAGCTTACTCGGCAGCAATAGCAATCAGCCCCAGCATTTT.

This clonotype was detected a few times. V is TRBV6-2 or TRBV6-3 and J is TRBJ2-5; perhaps TRBD2 as D (6 bases). The CDR3 covers 13 residues. Looked up from germline, CDR1 is MNHEY and CDR2 is SVGEGT. V lost 8 bases, J lost 3 bases, and 13 bases lay in between. DNA for the CDR3: TGTGCCAGCCGGGACTCGGGGAAAGAGACCCAGTACTTC. It codes for CASRDSGKETQYF.

The J gene is TRBJ2-7, the V gene TRBV19; no reliable D call. Trimming left V 6 bases short and J 2 bases short, with 14 bases between. The CDR3 spans 14 residues. The germline V gene encodes CDR1 LNHDA and CDR2 SQIVND (reference sequence). Here the CDR3 reads CASRPTVQAYEQYF. The CDR3 nucleotides are TGTGCCAGTAGACCGACGGTGCAGGCCTACGAGCAGTACTTC.

The chain links TRBV6-1 to TRBJ2-7; 7 nucleotides match TRBD2. V lost 6 bases and J lost 0; bases outside the gene matches: 8. Germline CDR1 MNHNS, CDR2 SASEGT. This CDR3 contains 15 residues. The CDR3 coding sequence is TGTGCCAGCAGCCGAGGGTCTAGCGGCTCCTACGAGCAGTACTTC. Its protein product is CASSRGSSGSYEQYF.

The table lists this clonotype with a few counts. The chain is built from TRBV2 and TRBJ1-6; D not certain. V shed 1 base and J shed 10 bases, with 5 bases lying between them. Germline V lookup: CDR1 SNHLY, CDR2 FYNNEI. The CDR3 is 12 amino acids. The CDR3 is CASSEEISPLHF. As DNA, the CDR3 is TGTGCCAGCAGTGAAGAGATCTCACCCCTCCACTTT.

The J gene is TRBJ2-7, the V gene TRBV21-1; the D segment call TRBD2 is taken from the table without a DNA check. TRBV21-1 is shown as a pseudogene. The CDR3 totals 16 residues. CDR3 bases: TGTGCCAGCAGCAACAGGTGGACTAGCAGCCACGGGGAGCAGTACTTC. As protein: CASSNRWTSSHGEQYF.

This clonotype was observed a handful of times. The V and J genes are TRBV27 and TRBJ2-3, with 9 positions matching TRBD2. Germline V gene lookup returns CDR1 MNHEY and CDR2 SMNVEV (reference sequence). V shed 3 bases, J shed 1 base, and the junction held 2 bases outside the gene matches. This CDR3 contains 15 residues. CDR3 region: CASSFVAGGTDTQYF. CDR3 sequence (DNA): TGTGCCAGCAGTTTTGTAGCGGGAGGCACAGATACGCAGTATTTT.

This clonotype was found once. The chain combines TRBV20-1 with TRBJ2-7; the match to TRBD1 covers 8 bases. J lost 4 bases, V lost 0 bases, and 2 bases had no gene match. CDR3 size: 13 residues. The germline V gene has CDR1 DFQATT and CDR2 SNEGSKA (reference sequence). The CDR3 nucleotides read TGCAGTGCTAGAGACAGGGGGCGGTACGAGCAGTACTTC. It encodes CSARDRGRYEQYF.